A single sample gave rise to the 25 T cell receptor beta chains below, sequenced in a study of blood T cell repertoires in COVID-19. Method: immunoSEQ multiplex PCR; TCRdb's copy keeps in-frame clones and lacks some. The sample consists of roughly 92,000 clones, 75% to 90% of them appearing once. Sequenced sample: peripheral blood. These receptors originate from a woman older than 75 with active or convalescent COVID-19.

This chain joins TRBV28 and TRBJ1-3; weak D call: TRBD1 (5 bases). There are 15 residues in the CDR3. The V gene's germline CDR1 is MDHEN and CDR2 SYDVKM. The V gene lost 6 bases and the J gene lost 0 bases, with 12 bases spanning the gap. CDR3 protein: CASSYGGNSGNTIYF. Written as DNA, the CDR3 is TGTGCCAGCAGCTACGGGGGAAACTCTGGAAACACCATATATTTT.

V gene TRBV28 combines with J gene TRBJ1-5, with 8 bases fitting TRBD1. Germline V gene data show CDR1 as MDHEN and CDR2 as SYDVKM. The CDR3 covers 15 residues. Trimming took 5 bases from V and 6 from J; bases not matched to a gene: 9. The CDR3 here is CASSDGTGIRQPQHF. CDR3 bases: TGTGCCAGCAGTGACGGGACAGGAATTCGTCAGCCCCAGCATTTT.

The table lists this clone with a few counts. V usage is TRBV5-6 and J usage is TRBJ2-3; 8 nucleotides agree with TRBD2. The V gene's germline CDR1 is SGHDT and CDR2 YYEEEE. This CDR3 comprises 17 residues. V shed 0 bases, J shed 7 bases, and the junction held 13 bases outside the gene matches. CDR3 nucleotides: TGTGCCAGCAGCTTGGCCATCGGGCTAGCGGGCCCCAATACGCAGTATTTT. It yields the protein CASSLAIGLAGPNTQYF.

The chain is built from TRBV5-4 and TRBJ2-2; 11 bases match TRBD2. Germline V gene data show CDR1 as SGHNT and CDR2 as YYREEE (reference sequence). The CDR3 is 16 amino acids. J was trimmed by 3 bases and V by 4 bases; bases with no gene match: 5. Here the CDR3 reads CASSPLAGGYTGELFF. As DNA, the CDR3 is TGTGCCAGCAGCCCGCTAGCGGGGGGATACACCGGGGAGCTGTTTTTT.

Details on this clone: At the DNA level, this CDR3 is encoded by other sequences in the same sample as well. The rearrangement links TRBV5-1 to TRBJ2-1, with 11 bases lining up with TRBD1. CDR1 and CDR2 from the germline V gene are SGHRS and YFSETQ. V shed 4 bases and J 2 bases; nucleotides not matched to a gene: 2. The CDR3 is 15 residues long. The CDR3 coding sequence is TGCGCCAGCAGCCTGGGACAGGGGGCCTACAATGAGCAGTTCTTC. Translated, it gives CASSLGQGAYNEQFF. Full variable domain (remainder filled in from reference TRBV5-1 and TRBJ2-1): KAGVTQTPRYLIKTRGQQVTLSCSPISGHRSVSWYQQTPGQGLQFLFEYFSETQRNKGNFPGRFSGRQFSNSRSEMNVSTLELGDSALYLCASSLGQGAYNEQFFGPGTRLTVL.

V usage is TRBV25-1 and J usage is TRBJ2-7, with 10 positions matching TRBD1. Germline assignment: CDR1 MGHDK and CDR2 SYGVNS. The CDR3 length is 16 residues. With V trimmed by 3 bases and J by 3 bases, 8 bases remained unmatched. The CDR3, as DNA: TGTGCCAGCAGTGATAGGGGACAGGGGCCGATCTACGAGCAGTACTTC. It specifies CASSDRGQGPIYEQYF.

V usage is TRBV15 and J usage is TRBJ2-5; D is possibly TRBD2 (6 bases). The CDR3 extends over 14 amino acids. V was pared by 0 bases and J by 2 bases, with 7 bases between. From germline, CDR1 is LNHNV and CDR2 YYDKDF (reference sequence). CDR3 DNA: TGTGCCACCAGCAGAGATGGGGGGCAAGAGACCCAGTACTTC. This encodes CATSRDGGQETQYF.

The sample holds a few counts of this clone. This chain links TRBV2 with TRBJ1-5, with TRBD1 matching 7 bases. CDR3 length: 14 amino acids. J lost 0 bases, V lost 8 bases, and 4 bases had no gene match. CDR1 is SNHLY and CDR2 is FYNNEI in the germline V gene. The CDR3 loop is CASGTAYSNQPQHF. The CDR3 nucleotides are TGTGCCAGCGGGACAGCGTATAGCAATCAGCCCCAGCATTTT.

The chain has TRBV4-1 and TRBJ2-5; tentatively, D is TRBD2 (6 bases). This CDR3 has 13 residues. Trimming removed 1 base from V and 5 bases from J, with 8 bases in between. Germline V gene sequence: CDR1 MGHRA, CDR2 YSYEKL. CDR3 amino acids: CASSQGGVETQYF. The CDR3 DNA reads TGCGCCAGCAGCCAAGGCGGGGTGGAGACCCAGTACTTC.

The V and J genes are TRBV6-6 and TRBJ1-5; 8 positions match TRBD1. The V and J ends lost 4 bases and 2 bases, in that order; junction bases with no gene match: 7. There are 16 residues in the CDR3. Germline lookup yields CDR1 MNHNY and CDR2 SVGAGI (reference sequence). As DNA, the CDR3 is TGTGCCAGCAGTTTAATCACGACAGGGGGCAATCAGCCCCAGCATTTT. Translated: CASSLITTGGNQPQHF.

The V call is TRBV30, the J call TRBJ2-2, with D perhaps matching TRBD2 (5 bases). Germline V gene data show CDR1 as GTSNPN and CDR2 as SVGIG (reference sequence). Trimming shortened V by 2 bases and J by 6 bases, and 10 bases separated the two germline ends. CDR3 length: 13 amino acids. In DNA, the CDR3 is TGTGCCTGGAGTCGTACTAGGGCCGGGGAGCTGTTTTTT. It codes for CAWSRTRAGELFF.

CDR3 region: CASRSRGQGRGYTF. DNA of the CDR3: TGTGCCAGCAGGTCCAGGGGACAGGGAAGGGGCTACACCTTC. The chain couples TRBV28 to TRBJ1-2; the match to TRBD1 covers 9 bases. The CDR3 is made up of 14 amino acids. The V gene's germline CDR1 is MDHEN and CDR2 SYDVKM. With 6 bases clipped from V and 8 bases from J, the junction kept 10 bases outside the gene matches.

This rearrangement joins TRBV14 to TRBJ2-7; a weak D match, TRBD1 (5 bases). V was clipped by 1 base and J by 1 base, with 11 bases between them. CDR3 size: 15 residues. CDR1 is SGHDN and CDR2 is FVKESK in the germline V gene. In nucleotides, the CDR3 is TGTGCCAGCAGCCAAGGTTGGCAGGGTTCCTACGAGCAGTACTTC. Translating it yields CASSQGWQGSYEQYF. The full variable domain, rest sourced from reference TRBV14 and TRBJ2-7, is EAGVTQFPSHSVIEKGQTVTLRCDPISGHDNLYWYRRVMGKEIKFLLHFVKESKQDESGMPNNRFLAERTGGTYSTLKVQPAELEDSGVYFCASSQGWQGSYEQYFGPGTRLTVT.

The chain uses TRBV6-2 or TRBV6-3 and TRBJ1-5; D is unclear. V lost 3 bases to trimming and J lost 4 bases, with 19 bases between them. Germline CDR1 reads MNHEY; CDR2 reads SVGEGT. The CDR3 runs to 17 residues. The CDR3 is CASSYVTGGAENQPQHF. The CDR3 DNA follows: TGTGCCAGCAGTTATGTTACGGGAGGCGCTGAAAATCAGCCCCAGCATTTT.

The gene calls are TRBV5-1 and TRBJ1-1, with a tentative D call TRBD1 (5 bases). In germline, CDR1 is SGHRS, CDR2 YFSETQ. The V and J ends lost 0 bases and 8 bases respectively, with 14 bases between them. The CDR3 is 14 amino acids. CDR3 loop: CASSLVPITGEAFF. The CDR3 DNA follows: TGCGCCAGCAGCTTGGTTCCCATAACAGGAGAAGCTTTCTTT.

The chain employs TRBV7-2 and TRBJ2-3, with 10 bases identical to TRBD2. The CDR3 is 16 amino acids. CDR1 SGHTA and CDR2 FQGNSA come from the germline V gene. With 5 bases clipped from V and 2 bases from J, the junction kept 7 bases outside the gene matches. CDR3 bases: TGTGCCAGCAGCCCCAACCTAGCGGGGGCCACAGATACGCAGTATTTT. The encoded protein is CASSPNLAGATDTQYF.

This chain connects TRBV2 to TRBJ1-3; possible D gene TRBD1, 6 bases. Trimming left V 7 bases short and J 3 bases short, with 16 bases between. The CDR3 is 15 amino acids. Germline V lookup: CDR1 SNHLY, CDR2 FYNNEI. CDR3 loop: CASNEGGAGGNTIYF. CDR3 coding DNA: TGTGCCAGCAACGAGGGGGGGGCAGGTGGAAACACCATATATTTT.

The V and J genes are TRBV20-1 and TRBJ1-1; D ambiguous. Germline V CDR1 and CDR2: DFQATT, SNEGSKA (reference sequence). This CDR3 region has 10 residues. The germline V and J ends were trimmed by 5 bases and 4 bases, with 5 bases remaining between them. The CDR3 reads CSALSTEAFF. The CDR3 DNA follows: TGCAGTGCTCTGAGCACTGAAGCTTTCTTT.

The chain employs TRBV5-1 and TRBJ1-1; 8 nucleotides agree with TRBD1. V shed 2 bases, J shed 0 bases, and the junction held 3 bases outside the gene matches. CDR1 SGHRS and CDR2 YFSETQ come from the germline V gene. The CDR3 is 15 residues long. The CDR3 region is CASSLRQGLNTEAFF. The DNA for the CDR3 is TGCGCCAGCAGCTTACGACAGGGGCTGAACACTGAAGCTTTCTTT.

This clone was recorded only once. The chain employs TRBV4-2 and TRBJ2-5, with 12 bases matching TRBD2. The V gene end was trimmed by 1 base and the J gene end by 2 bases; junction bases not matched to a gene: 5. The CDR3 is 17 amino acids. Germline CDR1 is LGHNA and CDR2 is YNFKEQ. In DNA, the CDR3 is TGTGCCAGCAGCCAAGGACTAGCGGGGGACCGGCAAGAGACCCAGTACTTC. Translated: CASSQGLAGDRQETQYF.

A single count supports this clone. The DNA of the CDR3 is TGTGCCAGCAGTCCTACAGGGGGCAGGGAAGCTTTCTTT. Protein: CASSPTGGREAFF. This chain uses TRBV27 with TRBJ1-1; 9 nucleotides align to TRBD1. From germline, CDR1 is MNHEY and CDR2 SMNVEV (reference sequence). This CDR3 is 13 amino acids long. Trimming at V came to 5 bases and at J to 8 bases, leaving 6 bases not matched to a gene.

The CDR3 region has the DNA TGTGCCAGCAGCTCGGAGCTGAATCAGCCCCAGCATTTT. Amino acids: CASSSELNQPQHF. The chain is built from TRBV7-2 and TRBJ1-5; no firm D call. Germline-derived CDR1 and CDR2 are SGHTA and FQGNSA. The length of the CDR3 is 13 residues. Trimming shortened V by 4 bases and J by 4 bases, and 8 bases separated the two germline ends.

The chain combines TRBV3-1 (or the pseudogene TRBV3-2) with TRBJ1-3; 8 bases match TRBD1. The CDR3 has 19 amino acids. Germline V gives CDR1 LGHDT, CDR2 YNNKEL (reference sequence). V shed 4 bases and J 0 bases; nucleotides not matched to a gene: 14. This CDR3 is CASSLQGQVLSYSGNTIYF. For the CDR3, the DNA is TGTGCCAGCAGCCTCCAGGGACAGGTCCTCTCTTACTCTGGAAACACCATATATTTT.

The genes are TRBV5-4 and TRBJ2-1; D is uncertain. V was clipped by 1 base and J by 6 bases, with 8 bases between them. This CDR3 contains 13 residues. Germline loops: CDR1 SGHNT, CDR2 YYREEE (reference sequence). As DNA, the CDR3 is TGTGCCAGCAGCTTGCCGCCGGGCAATGAGCAGTTCTTC. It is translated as CASSLPPGNEQFF.

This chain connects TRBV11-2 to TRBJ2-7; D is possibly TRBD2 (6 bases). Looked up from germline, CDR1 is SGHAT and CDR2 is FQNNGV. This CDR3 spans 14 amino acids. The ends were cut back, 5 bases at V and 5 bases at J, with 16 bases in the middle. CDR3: CASSHGRELDEQYF. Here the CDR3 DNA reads TGTGCCAGCAGCCATGGACGGGAGTTAGACGAGCAGTACTTC.